This entry describes one T cell receptor (beta chain). Its antigen is unknown. V gave up 5 bases and J gave up 4 bases; unmatched junction bases: 6. Germline V lookup: CDR1 SGHKS, CDR2 YYEKEE (reference sequence). The CDR3 length is 15 residues. Clones were read by immunoSEQ multiplex PCR, and TCRdb kept only the in-frame ones, dropping some. The table has roughly 95,000 clones, 72% seen once. The sample comes from a study of fetal regulatory T cell absence and autoimmunity. General study results and limits: Some top pancreas TCR clones were over 95-fold enriched versus cord blood. Pancreas and cord blood did not differ much in TRB family usage.

The source material was pancreas tissue. This clonotype was sampled from a male donor with IPEX syndrome. The rearrangement joins TRBV5-5 to TRBJ1-2; TRBD1 aligns across 12 bases. In nucleotides, the CDR3 is TGTGCCAGCAGGGATTCGGGACAGGGGGCCTATGGCTACACCTTC. Translated, it gives CASRDSGQGAYGYTF.